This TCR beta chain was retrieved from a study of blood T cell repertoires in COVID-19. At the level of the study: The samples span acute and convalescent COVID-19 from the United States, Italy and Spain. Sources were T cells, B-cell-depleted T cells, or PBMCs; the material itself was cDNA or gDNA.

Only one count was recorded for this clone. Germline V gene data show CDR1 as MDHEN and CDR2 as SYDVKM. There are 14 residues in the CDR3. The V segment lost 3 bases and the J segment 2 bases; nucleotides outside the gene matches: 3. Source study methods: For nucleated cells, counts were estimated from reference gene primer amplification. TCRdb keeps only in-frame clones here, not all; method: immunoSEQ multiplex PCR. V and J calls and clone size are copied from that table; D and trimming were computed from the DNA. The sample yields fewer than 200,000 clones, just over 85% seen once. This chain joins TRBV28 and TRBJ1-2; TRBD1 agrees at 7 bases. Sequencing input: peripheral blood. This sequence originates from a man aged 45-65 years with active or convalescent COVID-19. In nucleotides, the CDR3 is TGTGCCAGCAGTTTCGGAGGGGGCAACTATGGCTACACCTTC. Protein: CASSFGGGNYGYTF.